The T cell receptor beta chain described here comes from a study of T-cell memory formation after mild COVID-19. Overall study context: In these data, TCR clusters were largely donor specific.

Study results and limitations: There was a balanced CD4/CD8 profile in clones contracting day 15 to 85, and later expanders leaned CD4+. Largely, contracting CD4+ clones fell within CM and EM, and contracting CD8+ clones within EMRA. Pre-infection memory already had some responding clones, implying cross-reactive memory joined.

With regard to this clonotype: Its target is not known.

In TCRdb, the 5' RACE reads were re-called with MiXCR into one record per CDR3 protein. The table lists over 400,000 distinct CDR3 sequences, 20% to 25% of them singletons. The CDR3 consists of 13 residues. Germline CDR1 reads SGHTA; CDR2 reads FQGTGA. The V gene lost 3 bases and the J gene lost 1 base, with 6 bases spanning the gap. Sequenced sample: PBMCs or a T cell subset sorted from them (not recorded which). This clonotype originated in an adult woman who had mild COVID-19 (a few samples of this study predate the infection). Cell type and time point are not known. The chain combines TRBV7-3 with TRBJ1-1; D is undetermined. Here the CDR3 DNA reads TGTGCCAGCAGCTTTGGCACGAACACTGAAGCTTTCTTT. It codes for CASSFGTNTEAFF. The entire variable domain, with the rest obtained from reference TRBV7-3 and TRBJ1-1, is as follows: GAGVSQTPSNKVTEKGKYVELRCDPISGHTALYWYRQSLGQGPEFLIYFQGTGAADDSGLPNDRFFAVRPEGSVSTLKIQRTERGDSAVYLCASSFGTNTEAFFGQGTRLTVV.